This T cell receptor beta chain was found in a study of CD8 T cells in ankylosing spondylitis. With respect to this clonotype: Its specificity is not known.

Trimming took 6 bases from V and 6 from J, leaving 17 bases between them. Germline V lookup: CDR1 MDHEN, CDR2 SYDVKM. This CDR3 region has 14 residues. Study conclusions and caveats: Earlier work had already found some motif variants in reactive arthritis synovial fluid and blood.

A quantitative 5'-RACE method, one with molecular barcodes, was used to make TCR beta libraries. TCRdb ran MiXCR on the 5' RACE reads and lists one entry per CDR3 protein. Found here are about 140,000 distinct CDR3 sequences, 30% to 40% of them singletons; the top ten hold about 6%. The sequenced sample consisted of synovial fluid, either unsorted or a sorted T cell fraction (not recorded which). The V gene is TRBV28, the J gene TRBJ1-1; D gene ambiguous. The sequence derives from a male donor with ankylosing spondylitis. The CDR3 DNA follows: TGTGCCAGCAGGGGGATGGGAACCGCGGCTGAAGCTTTCTTT. Its translation: CASRGMGTAAEAFF.